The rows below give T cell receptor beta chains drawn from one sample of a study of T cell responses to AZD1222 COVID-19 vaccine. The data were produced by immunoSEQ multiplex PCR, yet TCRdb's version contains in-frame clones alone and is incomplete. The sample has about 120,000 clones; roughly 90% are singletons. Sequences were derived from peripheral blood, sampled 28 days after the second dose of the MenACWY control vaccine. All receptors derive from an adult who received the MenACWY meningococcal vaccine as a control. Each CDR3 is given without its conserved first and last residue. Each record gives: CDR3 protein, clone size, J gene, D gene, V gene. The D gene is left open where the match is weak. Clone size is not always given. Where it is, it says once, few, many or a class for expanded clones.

CDR3: ASSQGFNYGYT; size: -; J: TRBJ1-2; D: -; V: TRBV3-1/TRBV3-2
CDR3: ATSRAAGTGYNEQF; size: -; J: TRBJ2-1; D: -; V: TRBV15
CDR3: ASTRLVANTGELF; size: -; J: TRBJ2-2; D: -; V: TRBV6-5
CDR3: ASSFEPSTGELF; size: -; J: TRBJ2-2; D: -; V: TRBV7-2
CDR3: ASSLEWARKTDTQY; size: -; J: TRBJ2-3; D: -; V: TRBV7-9
CDR3: SASRDNSGNTIY; size: -; J: TRBJ1-3; D: -; V: TRBV20-1
CDR3: ASSGLRGRDTGELF; size: once; J: TRBJ2-2; D: TRBD1; V: TRBV9
CDR3: ASSGLRRKQETQY; size: -; J: TRBJ2-5; D: -; V: TRBV11-2
CDR3: AISRFPGSDQPQH; size: -; J: TRBJ1-5; D: -; V: TRBV10-3
CDR3: AISWTDNEQF; size: -; J: TRBJ2-1; D: -; V: TRBV10-3
CDR3: ASSSLFGRGGEQY; size: -; J: TRBJ2-7; D: TRBD2; V: TRBV28
CDR3: ATRGRQGPQETQY; size: -; J: TRBJ2-5; D: -; V: TRBV7-2
CDR3: ATSDSGLSNQPQH; size: -; J: TRBJ1-5; D: -; V: TRBV24-1
CDR3: SVVGRGENTIY; size: -; J: TRBJ1-3; D: -; V: TRBV29-1
CDR3: ASSDSGSLDTQY; size: -; J: TRBJ2-3; D: -; V: TRBV6-4
CDR3: ASSPKGSGVQGNQPQH; size: once; J: TRBJ1-5; D: -; V: TRBV7-8
CDR3: ASSLYPGLGRARDEQF; size: -; J: TRBJ2-1; D: -; V: TRBV27
CDR3: ASSGGQGGSYNSPLH; size: -; J: TRBJ1-6; D: TRBD1; V: TRBV2
CDR3: ASKRDQRGEKLF; size: -; J: TRBJ1-4; D: -; V: TRBV28
CDR3: ASSLSGVQPQH; size: -; J: TRBJ1-5; D: -; V: TRBV5-6
CDR3: ASSSRLTAYNEQF; size: -; J: TRBJ2-1; D: -; V: TRBV5-8
CDR3: ASRVNSYEQY; size: -; J: TRBJ2-7; D: -; V: TRBV6-5
CDR3: ASSKGQASTLTEAF; size: -; J: TRBJ1-1; D: TRBD1; V: TRBV28
CDR3: ATSRGSNQPQH; size: -; J: TRBJ1-5; D: -; V: TRBV15
CDR3: ASSVSRSIVLSEAF; size: once; J: TRBJ1-1; D: -; V: TRBV6-1
CDR3: ASSLPGAEAF; size: -; J: TRBJ1-1; D: -; V: TRBV28
CDR3: ASSPPAGTEGAEHAEAF; size: -; J: TRBJ1-1; D: TRBD1; V: TRBV28